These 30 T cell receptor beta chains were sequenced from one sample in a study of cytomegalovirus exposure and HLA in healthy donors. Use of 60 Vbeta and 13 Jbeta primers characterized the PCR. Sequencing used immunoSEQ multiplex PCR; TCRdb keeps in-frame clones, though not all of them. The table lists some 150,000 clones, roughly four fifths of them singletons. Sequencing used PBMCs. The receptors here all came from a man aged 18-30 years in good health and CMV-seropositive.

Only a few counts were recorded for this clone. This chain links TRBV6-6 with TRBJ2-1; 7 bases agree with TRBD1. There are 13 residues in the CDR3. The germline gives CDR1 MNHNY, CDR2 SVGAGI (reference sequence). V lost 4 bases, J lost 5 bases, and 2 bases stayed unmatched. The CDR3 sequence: CASSSGQDNEQFF. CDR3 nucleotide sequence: TGTGCCAGCAGTTCCGGACAGGACAATGAGCAGTTCTTC.

CDR3 DNA: TGTGCCACGCGGCGGAGGGGGCAAGATATCGGCGAGCAGTACTTC. Translating it yields CATRRRGQDIGEQYF. This rearrangement joins TRBV19 to TRBJ2-7, with TRBD1 as a possible D gene (7 bases). Looked up from germline, CDR1 is LNHDA and CDR2 is SQIVND (reference sequence). V lost 10 bases to trimming and J lost 6 bases, with 25 bases between them. This CDR3 has 15 amino acids.

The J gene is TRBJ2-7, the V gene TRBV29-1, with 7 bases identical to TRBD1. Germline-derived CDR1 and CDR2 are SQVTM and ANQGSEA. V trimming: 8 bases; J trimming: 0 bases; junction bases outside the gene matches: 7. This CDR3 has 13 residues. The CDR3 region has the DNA TGCAGCTTTTCGGGACAGTCCTCCTACGAGCAGTACTTC. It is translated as CSFSGQSSYEQYF.

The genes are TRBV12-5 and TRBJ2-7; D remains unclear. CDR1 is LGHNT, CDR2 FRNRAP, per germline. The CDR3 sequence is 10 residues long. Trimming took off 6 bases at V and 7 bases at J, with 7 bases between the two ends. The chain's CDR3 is CASGPQEQYF. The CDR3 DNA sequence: TGTGCTAGTGGCCCACAAGAGCAGTACTTC.

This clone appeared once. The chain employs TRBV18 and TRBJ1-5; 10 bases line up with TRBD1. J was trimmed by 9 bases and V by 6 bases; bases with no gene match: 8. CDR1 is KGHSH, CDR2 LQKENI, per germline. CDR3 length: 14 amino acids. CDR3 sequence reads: CASSDGTGDGPQHF. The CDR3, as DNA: TGTGCCAGCTCCGACGGGACAGGGGACGGGCCCCAGCATTTT.

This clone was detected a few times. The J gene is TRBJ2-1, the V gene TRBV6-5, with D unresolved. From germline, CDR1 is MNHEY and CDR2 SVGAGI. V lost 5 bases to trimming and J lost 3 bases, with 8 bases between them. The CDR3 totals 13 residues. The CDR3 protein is CASSVMSYNEQFF. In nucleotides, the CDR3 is TGTGCCAGCAGTGTGATGAGCTACAATGAGCAGTTCTTC.

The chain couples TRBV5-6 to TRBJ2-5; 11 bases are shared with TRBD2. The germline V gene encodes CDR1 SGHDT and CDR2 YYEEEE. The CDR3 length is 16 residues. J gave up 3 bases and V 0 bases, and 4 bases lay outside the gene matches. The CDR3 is CASSLVRLAGKETQYF. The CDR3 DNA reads TGTGCCAGCAGCTTGGTGCGACTAGCGGGAAAAGAGACCCAGTACTTC.

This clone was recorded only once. CDR3 nucleotides: TGTGCCAGCAGTCCTTTAGCGGGAGGTGCATGGACCCAGTACTTC. Its protein is CASSPLAGGAWTQYF. V is TRBV27 and J is TRBJ2-5; 10 bases agree with TRBD2. Germline CDR1 and CDR2: MNHEY and SMNVEV (reference sequence). V gave up 5 bases and J gave up 7 bases; unmatched junction bases: 10. The CDR3 length is 15 residues.

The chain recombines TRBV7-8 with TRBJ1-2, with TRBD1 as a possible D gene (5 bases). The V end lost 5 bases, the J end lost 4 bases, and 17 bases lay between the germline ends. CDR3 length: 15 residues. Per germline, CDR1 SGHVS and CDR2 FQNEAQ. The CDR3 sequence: CASSPRRGAGYGYTF. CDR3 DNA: TGTGCCAGCAGCCCTAGGCGGGGCGCGGGCTATGGCTACACCTTC.

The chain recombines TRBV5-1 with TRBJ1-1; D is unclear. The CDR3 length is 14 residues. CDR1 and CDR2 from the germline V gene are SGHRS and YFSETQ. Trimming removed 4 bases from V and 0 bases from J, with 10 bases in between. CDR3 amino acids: CASSLDTLNTEAFF. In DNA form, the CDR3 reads TGCGCCAGCAGCCTTGACACGTTGAACACTGAAGCTTTCTTT.

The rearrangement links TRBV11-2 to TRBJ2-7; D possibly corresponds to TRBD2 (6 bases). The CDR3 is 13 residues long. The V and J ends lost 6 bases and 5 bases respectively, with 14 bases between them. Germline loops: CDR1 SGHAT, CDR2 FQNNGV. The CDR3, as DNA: TGTGCCAGCAGTTTGGGACTCCTAAACGAGCAGTACTTC. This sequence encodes CASSLGLLNEQYF.

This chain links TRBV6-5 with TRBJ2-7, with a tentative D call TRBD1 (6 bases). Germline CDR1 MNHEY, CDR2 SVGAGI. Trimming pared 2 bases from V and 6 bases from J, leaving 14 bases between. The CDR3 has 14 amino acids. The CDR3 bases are TGTGCCAGCAGTTACGGTCAGGGGATAGGCGAGCAGTACTTC. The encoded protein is CASSYGQGIGEQYF.

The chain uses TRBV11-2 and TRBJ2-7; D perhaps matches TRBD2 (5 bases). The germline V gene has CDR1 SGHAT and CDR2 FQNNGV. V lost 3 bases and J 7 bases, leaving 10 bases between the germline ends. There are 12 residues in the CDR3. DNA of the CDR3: TGTGCCAGCAGCTTGGATTCGGGAGAGCAGTACTTC. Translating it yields CASSLDSGEQYF.

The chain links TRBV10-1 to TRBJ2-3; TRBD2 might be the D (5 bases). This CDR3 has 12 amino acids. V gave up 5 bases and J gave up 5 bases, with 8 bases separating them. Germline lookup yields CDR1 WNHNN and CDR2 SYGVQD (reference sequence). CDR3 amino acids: CASSPAGDTQYF. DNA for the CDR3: TGCGCCAGCAGTCCCGCGGGAGATACGCAGTATTTT.

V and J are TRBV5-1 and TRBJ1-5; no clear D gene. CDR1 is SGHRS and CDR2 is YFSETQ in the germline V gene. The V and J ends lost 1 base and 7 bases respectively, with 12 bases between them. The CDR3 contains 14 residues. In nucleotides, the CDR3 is TGCGCCAGCAGCTTGACCGCGGGCGGACAGCCCCAGCATTTT. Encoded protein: CASSLTAGGQPQHF.

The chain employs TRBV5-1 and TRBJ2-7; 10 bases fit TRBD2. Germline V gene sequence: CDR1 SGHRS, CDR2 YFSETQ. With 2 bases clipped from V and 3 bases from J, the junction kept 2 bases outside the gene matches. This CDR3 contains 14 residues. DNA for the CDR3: TGCGCCAGCAGCTTCTCTAGCGGGGGCTACGAGCAGTACTTC. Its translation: CASSFSSGGYEQYF.

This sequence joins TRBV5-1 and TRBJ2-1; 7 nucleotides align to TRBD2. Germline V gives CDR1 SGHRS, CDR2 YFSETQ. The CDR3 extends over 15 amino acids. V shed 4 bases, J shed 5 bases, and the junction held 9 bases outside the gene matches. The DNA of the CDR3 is TGCGCCAGCAGCCTTGTTCTAGCGGAAGACAATGAGCAGTTCTTC. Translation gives CASSLVLAEDNEQFF.

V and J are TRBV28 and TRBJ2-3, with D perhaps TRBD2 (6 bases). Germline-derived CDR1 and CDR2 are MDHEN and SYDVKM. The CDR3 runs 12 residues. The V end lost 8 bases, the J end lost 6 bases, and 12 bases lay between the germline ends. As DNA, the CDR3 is TGTGCCAGCGAGGAGGGGAGGGATACGCAGTATTTT. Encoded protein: CASEEGRDTQYF.

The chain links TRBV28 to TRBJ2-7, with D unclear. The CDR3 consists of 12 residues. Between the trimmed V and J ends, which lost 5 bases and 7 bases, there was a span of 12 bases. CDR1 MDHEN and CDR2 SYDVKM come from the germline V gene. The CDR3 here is CASSPTRREQYF. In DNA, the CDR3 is TGTGCCAGCAGTCCAACCCGCAGGGAGCAGTACTTC.

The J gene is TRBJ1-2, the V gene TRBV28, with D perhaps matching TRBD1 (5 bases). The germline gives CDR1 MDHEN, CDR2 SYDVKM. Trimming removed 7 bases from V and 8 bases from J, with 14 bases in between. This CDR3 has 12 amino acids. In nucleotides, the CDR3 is TGTGCCAGCACCGACAGCCGCTACGGCTACACCTTC. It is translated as CASTDSRYGYTF.

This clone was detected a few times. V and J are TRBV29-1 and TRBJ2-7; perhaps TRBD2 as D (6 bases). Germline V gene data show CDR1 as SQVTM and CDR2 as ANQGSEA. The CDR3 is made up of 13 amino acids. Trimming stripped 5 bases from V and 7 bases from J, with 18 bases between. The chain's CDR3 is CSVPVRGTEEQYF. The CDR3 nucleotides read TGCAGCGTTCCCGTCCGGGGGACGGAGGAGCAGTACTTC.

The DNA for the CDR3 is TGTGCCAGCAGTTTTAAGGAAGGACTAGCATACGAGCAGTACTTC. This encodes CASSFKEGLAYEQYF. This chain joins TRBV27 and TRBJ2-7, with TRBD2 matching over 8 bases. J lost 4 bases, V lost 3 bases, and 8 bases had no gene match. In germline, CDR1 is MNHEY, CDR2 SMNVEV (reference sequence). The CDR3 is 15 residues long.

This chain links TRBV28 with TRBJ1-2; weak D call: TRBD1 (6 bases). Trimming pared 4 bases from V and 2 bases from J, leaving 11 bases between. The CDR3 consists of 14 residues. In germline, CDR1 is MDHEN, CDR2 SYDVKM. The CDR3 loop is CASSWETGNYGYTF. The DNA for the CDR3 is TGTGCCAGCAGTTGGGAAACAGGGAACTATGGCTACACCTTC.

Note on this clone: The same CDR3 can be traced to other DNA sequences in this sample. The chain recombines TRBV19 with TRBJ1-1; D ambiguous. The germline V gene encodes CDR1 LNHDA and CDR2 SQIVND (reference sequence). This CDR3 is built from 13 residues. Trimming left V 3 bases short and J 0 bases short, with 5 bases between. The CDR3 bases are TGTGCCAGTAGTATTAGCTTGAACACTGAAGCTTTCTTT. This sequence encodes CASSISLNTEAFF.

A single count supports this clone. DNA for the CDR3: TGCAGCGCTAGACAGGGGGCTGGTGAAAAACTGTTTTTT. This encodes CSARQGAGEKLFF. The chain has TRBV29-1 and TRBJ1-4; TRBD1 agrees at 10 bases. Germline lookup yields CDR1 SQVTM and CDR2 ANQGSEA. The V segment lost 7 bases and the J segment 7 bases; nucleotides outside the gene matches: 6. This CDR3 comprises 13 residues.

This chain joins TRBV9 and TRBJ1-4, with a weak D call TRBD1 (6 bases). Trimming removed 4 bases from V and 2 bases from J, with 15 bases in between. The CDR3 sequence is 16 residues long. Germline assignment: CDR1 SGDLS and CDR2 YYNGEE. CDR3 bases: TGTGCCAGCAGCAAAGGGGGTCCGGGGACTAATGAAAAACTGTTTTTT. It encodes CASSKGGPGTNEKLFF.

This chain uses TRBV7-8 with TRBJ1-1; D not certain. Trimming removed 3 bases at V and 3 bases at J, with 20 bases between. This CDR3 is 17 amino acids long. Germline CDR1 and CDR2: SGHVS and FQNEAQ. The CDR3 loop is CASSFPPEENADTEAFF. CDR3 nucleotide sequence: TGTGCCAGCAGCTTCCCTCCCGAGGAGAACGCGGACACTGAAGCTTTCTTT.

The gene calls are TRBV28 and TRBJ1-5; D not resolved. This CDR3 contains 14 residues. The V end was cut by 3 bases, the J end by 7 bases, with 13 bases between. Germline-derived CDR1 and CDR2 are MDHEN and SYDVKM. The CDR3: CASSFGVGDQPQHF. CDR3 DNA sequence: TGTGCCAGCAGTTTCGGAGTTGGAGACCAGCCCCAGCATTTT.

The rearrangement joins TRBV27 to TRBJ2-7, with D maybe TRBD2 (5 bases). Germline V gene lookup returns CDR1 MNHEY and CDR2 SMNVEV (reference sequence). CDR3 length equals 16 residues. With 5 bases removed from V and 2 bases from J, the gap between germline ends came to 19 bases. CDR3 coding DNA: TGTGCCAGCAGTGCAAGCGGTCTAGAAGGCGCCTACGAGCAGTACTTC. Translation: CASSASGLEGAYEQYF.

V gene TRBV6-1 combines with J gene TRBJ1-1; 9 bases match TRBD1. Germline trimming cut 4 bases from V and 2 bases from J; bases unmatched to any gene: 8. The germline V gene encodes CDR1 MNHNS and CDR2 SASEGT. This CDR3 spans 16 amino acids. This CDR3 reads CASSGPGQGLNTEAFF. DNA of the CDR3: TGTGCCAGCAGTGGTCCGGGACAGGGACTAAACACTGAAGCTTTCTTT.